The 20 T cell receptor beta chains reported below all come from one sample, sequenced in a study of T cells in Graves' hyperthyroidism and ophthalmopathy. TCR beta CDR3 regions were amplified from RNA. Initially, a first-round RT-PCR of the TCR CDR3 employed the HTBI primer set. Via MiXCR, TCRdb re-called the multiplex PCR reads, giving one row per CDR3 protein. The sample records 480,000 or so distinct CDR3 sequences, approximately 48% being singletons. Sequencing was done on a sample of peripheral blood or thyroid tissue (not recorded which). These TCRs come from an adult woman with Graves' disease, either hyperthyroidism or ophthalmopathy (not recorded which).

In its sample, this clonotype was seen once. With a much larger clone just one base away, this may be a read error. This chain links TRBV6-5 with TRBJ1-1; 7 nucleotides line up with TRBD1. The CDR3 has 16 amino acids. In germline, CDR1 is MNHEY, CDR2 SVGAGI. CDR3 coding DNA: TGTGCCATCAGTTACAGGGGCCGCCCGGCGAGGACTGAAGCTTTCTTT. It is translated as CAISYRGRPARTEAFF.

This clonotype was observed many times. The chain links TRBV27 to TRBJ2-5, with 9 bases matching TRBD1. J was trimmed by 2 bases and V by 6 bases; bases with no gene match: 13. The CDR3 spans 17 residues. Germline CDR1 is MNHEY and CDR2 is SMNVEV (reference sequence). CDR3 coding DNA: TGTGCCAGCAGGTCGGAGAGGACAGGGGCCAGACAAGAGACCCAGTACTTC. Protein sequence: CASRSERTGARQETQYF.

CDR3 coding DNA: TGTGCCAGCAGTGACGGGTCCGCCGGCCTAGCGGGAGTCGAGCAGTACTTC. It specifies CASSDGSAGLAGVEQYF. The chain has TRBV6-5 and TRBJ2-7, with 10 positions matching TRBD2. V lost 5 bases, J lost 6 bases, and 16 bases stayed unmatched. Germline CDR1 MNHEY, CDR2 SVGAGI. The CDR3 runs to 17 residues.

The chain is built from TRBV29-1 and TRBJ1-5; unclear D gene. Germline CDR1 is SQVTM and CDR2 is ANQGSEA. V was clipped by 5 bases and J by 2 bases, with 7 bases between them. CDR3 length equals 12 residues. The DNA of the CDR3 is TGCAGCGTTATTACTGGCAATCAGCCCCAGCATTTT. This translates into CSVITGNQPQHF.

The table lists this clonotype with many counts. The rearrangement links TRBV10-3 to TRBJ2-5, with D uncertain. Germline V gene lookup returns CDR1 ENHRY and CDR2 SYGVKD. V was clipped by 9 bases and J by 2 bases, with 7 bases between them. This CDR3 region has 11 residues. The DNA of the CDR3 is TGTGCCATTGGCGTTCAAGAGACCCAGTACTTC. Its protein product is CAIGVQETQYF.

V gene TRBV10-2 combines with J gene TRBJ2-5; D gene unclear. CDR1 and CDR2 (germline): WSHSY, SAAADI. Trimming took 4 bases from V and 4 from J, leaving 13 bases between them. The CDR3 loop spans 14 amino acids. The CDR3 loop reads CASSGIFPPETQYF. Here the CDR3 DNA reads TGCGCCAGCAGTGGAATCTTCCCCCCAGAGACCCAGTACTTC.

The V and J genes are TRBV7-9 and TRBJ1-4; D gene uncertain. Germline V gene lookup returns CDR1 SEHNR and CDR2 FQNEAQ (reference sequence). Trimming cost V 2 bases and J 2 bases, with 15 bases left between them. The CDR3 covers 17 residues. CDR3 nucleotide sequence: TGTGCCAGCAGCTTACCCCGGGCCCAGGTCACTAATGAAAAACTGTTTTTT. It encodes CASSLPRAQVTNEKLFF. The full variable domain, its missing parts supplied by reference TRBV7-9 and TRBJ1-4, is DTGVSQNPRHKITKRGQNVTFRCDPISEHNRLYWYRQTLGQGPEFLTYFQNEAQLEKSRLLSDRFSAERPKGSFSTLEIQRTEQGDSAMYLCASSLPRAQVTNEKLFFGSGTQLSVL.

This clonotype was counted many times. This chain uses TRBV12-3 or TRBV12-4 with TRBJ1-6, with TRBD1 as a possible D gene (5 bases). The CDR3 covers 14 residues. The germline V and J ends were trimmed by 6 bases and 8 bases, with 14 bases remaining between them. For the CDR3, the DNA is TGTGCCAGCAGCCACCGGGACTTCGATTCACCCCTCCACTTT. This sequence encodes CASSHRDFDSPLHF.

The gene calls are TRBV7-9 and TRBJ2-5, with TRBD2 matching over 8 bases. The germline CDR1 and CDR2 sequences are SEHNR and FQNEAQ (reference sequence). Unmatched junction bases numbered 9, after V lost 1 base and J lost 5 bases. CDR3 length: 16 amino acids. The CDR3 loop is CASSLGAGELKETQYF. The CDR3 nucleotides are TGTGCCAGCAGCTTAGGAGCGGGAGAGTTGAAGGAGACCCAGTACTTC.

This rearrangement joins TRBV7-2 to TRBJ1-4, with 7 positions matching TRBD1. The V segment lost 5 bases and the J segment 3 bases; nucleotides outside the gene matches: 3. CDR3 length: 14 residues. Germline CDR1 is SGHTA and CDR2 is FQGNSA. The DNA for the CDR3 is TGTGCCAGCAGCCCAGACAGGGCTAATGAAAAACTGTTTTTT. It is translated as CASSPDRANEKLFF.

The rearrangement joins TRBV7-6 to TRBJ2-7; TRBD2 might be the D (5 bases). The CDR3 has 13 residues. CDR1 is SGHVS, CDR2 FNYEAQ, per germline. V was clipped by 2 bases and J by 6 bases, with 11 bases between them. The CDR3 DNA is TGTGCCAGCAGCTTAACGGGATGGGGCGAGCAGTACTTC. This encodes CASSLTGWGEQYF.

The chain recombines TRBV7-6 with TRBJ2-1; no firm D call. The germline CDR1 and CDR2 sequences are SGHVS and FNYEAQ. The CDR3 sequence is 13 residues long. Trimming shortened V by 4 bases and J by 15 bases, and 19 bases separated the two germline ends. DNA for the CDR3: TGTGCCAGCAGCTCATTGGGAACACCGGGCACGTTCTTC. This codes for CASSSLGTPGTFF.

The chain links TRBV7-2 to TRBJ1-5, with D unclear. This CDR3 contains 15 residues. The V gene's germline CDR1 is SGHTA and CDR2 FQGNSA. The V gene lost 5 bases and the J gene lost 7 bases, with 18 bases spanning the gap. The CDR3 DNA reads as TGTGCCAGCAGCCCCTACAAAACGGAAAGCCAGCCCCAGCATTTT. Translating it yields CASSPYKTESQPQHF.

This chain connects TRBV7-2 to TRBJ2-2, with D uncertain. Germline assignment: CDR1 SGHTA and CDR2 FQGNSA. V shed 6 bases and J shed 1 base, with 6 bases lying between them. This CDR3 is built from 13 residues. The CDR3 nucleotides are TGTGCCAGCAGTTACGGGAACACCGGGGAGCTGTTTTTT. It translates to CASSYGNTGELFF.

The CDR3, as DNA: TGTGCCAGCAGCTTAGGCAGGGGGCGGTTCTACGAGCAGTACTTC. Translated: CASSLGRGRFYEQYF. The chain links TRBV7-2 to TRBJ2-7; 8 bases match TRBD1. This CDR3 region has 15 residues. The germline gives CDR1 SGHTA, CDR2 FQGNSA. V shed 1 base and J 3 bases; nucleotides not matched to a gene: 5.

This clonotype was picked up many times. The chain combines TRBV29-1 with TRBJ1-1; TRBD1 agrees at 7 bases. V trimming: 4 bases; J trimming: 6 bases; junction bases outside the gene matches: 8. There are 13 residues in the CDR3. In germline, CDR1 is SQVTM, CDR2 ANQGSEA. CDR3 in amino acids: CSVVTGSDSEAFF. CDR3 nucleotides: TGCAGCGTTGTGACAGGGTCTGATTCTGAAGCTTTCTTT.

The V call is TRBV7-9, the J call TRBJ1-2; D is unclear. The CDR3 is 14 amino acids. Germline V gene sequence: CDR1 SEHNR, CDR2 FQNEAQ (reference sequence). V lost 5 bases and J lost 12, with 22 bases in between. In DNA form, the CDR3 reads TGTGCCAGCAGCCACCGGGGTGAGGGTTCCGAAAACACCTTC. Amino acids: CASSHRGEGSENTF.

CDR3 coding DNA: TGTGCCATCAGGCCTGACATCCCAACCGGGGAGCTGTTTTTT. This sequence encodes CAIRPDIPTGELFF. The chain links TRBV10-3 to TRBJ2-2; no reliable D call. This CDR3 is 14 amino acids long. Per germline, CDR1 ENHRY and CDR2 SYGVKD. The V end lost 6 bases, the J end lost 5 bases, and 13 bases lay between the germline ends.

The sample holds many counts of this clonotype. The CDR3 loop is CSVEGSGNTIYF. The CDR3 nucleotides read TGCAGCGTTGAGGGCTCTGGAAACACCATATATTTT. This sequence joins TRBV29-1 and TRBJ1-3; no reliable D call. The CDR3 extends over 12 amino acids. Trimming cost V 3 bases and J 0 bases, with 3 bases left between them. Looked up from germline, CDR1 is SQVTM and CDR2 is ANQGSEA.

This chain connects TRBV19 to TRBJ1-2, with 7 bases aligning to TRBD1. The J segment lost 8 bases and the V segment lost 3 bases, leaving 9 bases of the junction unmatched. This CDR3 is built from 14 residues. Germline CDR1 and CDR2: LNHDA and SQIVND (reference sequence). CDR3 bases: TGTGCCAGTAGTATTTGGAGGGGGCGGACAGGCTACACCTTC. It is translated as CASSIWRGRTGYTF.